The 21 T cell receptor beta chains in this list originate from one sample, sequenced in a study of T cell repertoires in ileal Crohn's disease. Data came from immunoSEQ multiplex PCR; TCRdb stores just in-frame clones and leaves some out. The profile shows roughly 29,000 clones, 80% of them singletons. Sample: ileal tissue. All receptors come from an adult with Crohn's disease.

The rearrangement uses TRBV2 and TRBJ1-2; TRBD1 matches 7 bases. From germline, CDR1 is SNHLY and CDR2 FYNNEI. The CDR3 runs to 14 residues. With V trimmed by 5 bases and J by 8 bases, 11 bases remained unmatched. CDR3 amino acids: CASSNQPRQGGYTF. CDR3 DNA sequence: TGTGCCAGCAGTAACCAGCCCAGACAGGGAGGCTACACCTTC.

Sample share makes this clone medium-sized (0.01 to 0.1%). The V call is TRBV10-3, the J call TRBJ1-1; 7 bases match TRBD1. V shed 6 bases, J shed 1 base, and the junction held 2 bases outside the gene matches. The CDR3 sequence is 13 residues long. Germline values: CDR1 ENHRY, CDR2 SYGVKD. The CDR3 is CAIRGQRNTEAFF. The CDR3 coding sequence is TGTGCCATCAGGGGACAGAGGAACACTGAAGCTTTCTTT.

The gene calls are TRBV2 and TRBJ1-2; the D gene is possibly TRBD1 (5 bases). V gave up 6 bases and J gave up 8 bases, with 16 bases separating them. Germline loops: CDR1 SNHLY, CDR2 FYNNEI. The CDR3 consists of 13 residues. In DNA form, the CDR3 reads TGTGCCAGCAGGGGGACGGGGGGAGAAGGCTACACCTTC. It is translated as CASRGTGGEGYTF.

This chain connects TRBV6-4 to TRBJ2-5; TRBD1 matches 8 bases. Judging by the DNA end, TRBJ2-7 fits better; the J call may be wrong. Looked up from germline, CDR1 is MRHNA and CDR2 is SNTAGT. This CDR3 has 15 amino acids. Here the CDR3 reads CASSDPADRVCEQYF. The CDR3 region has the DNA TGTGCCAGCAGTGACCCCGCGGACAGGGTGTGCGAGCAGTACTTC.

This clone appeared a few times. The chain joins TRBV6-5 to TRBJ1-2, with D perhaps TRBD1 (6 bases). The CDR3 length is 13 residues. V dropped 6 bases and J dropped 10 bases, with 18 bases sitting between them. The V gene's germline CDR1 is MNHEY and CDR2 SVGAGI. The CDR3, as DNA: TGTGCCAGCAGCCTCCAGGGGAAAAAGGACTACACCTTC. This codes for CASSLQGKKDYTF.

J is TRBJ2-2 and V is TRBV6-1; the D gene is possibly TRBD2 (5 bases). CDR1 MNHNS and CDR2 SASEGT come from the germline V gene. V gave up 8 bases and J gave up 5 bases, with 12 bases separating them. The CDR3 has 13 residues. CDR3 amino acids: CASRASNTGELFF. CDR3 nucleotide sequence: TGTGCCAGCCGGGCTAGCAATACCGGGGAGCTGTTTTTT.

In this sample, this clone turned up once. J is TRBJ1-2 and V is TRBV5-1; D gene ambiguous. Germline loops: CDR1 SGHRS, CDR2 YFSETQ. The CDR3 contains 14 residues. The V end was cut by 4 bases, the J end by 3 bases, with 13 bases between. The CDR3 DNA follows: TGCGCCAGCAGCCCCCAAACAGCCGACTATGGCTACACCTTC. Its protein is CASSPQTADYGYTF.

CDR3 DNA sequence: TGTGCCAGCAGCAAAGAAGCCTCCACTGAAGCTTTCTTT. Translating gives CASSKEASTEAFF. The genes are TRBV21-1 and TRBJ1-1. TRBV21-1 is classified as a pseudogene. This CDR3 spans 13 amino acids.

The chain recombines TRBV2 with TRBJ2-1, with a possible D match to TRBD2 (6 bases). V was pared by 3 bases and J by 0 bases, with 9 bases between. CDR3 length equals 15 residues. The germline gives CDR1 SNHLY, CDR2 FYNNEI. CDR3 in amino acids: CASSEGGPSYNEQFF. CDR3 DNA sequence: TGTGCCAGCAGTGAGGGAGGCCCCTCCTACAATGAGCAGTTCTTC.

The chain couples TRBV10-3 to TRBJ2-2, with 13 positions matching TRBD2. Germline values: CDR1 ENHRY, CDR2 SYGVKD. The V segment lost 6 bases and the J segment 3 bases; nucleotides outside the gene matches: 1. This CDR3 has 15 residues. The CDR3 reads CAIRGTSGDTGELFF. CDR3 nucleotides: TGTGCCATCAGGGGGACTAGCGGGGACACCGGGGAGCTGTTTTTT.

This clone came up a few times. The V call is TRBV5-4, the J call TRBJ2-7; D unresolved. Germline assignment: CDR1 SGHNT and CDR2 YYREEE (reference sequence). This CDR3 has 12 amino acids. Deletions cut 3 bases from V and 6 bases from J, with 10 bases between. The DNA of the CDR3 is TGTGCCAGCAGCTCGTATCCCGGCGAGCAGTACTTC. Translation gives CASSSYPGEQYF.

The V call is TRBV6-1, the J call TRBJ2-5, with 8 bases matching TRBD2. This CDR3 contains 15 residues. Germline V gene data show CDR1 as MNHNS and CDR2 as SASEGT. Trimming cost V 6 bases and J 5 bases; bases outside gene matches: 11. CDR3 amino acids: CASRGIAGLPETQYF. In nucleotides, the CDR3 is TGTGCCAGCAGGGGTATAGCGGGACTGCCCGAGACCCAGTACTTC.

CDR3 nucleotides: TGTGCCAGTAGTACCCGGGACAGGGGCCCCCGGGAGCAGTACTTC. Translation: CASSTRDRGPREQYF. The V and J genes are TRBV19 and TRBJ2-5; 10 bases fit TRBD1. CDR3 size: 15 residues. Trimming at V came to 4 bases and at J to 11 bases, leaving 13 bases not matched to a gene. Germline loops: CDR1 LNHDA, CDR2 SQIVND (reference sequence).

V usage is TRBV5-4 and J usage is TRBJ1-2, with D maybe TRBD1 (6 bases). V lost 4 bases to trimming and J lost 9 bases, with 16 bases between them. Germline V lookup: CDR1 SGHNT, CDR2 YYREEE (reference sequence). The CDR3 totals 13 residues. The CDR3 loop is CASSPGAGVRYTF. The CDR3 DNA sequence: TGTGCCAGCAGCCCCGGCGCAGGGGTTCGCTACACCTTC.

The gene calls are TRBV4-2 and TRBJ2-2; possible D gene TRBD2, 5 bases. The CDR3 runs 16 residues. CDR1 and CDR2 (germline): LGHNA, YNFKEQ. Trimming took 1 base from V and 6 from J, leaving 15 bases between them. Here the CDR3 reads CASSQVTLARSGELFF. For the CDR3, the DNA is TGTGCCAGCAGCCAAGTCACCCTAGCTAGGTCCGGGGAGCTGTTTTTT.

V is TRBV7-3 and J is TRBJ2-5; D unresolved. Germline V gene data show CDR1 as SGHTA and CDR2 as FQGTGA. This CDR3 spans 13 amino acids. With 8 bases removed from V and 2 bases from J, the gap between germline ends came to 12 bases. The CDR3 region is CASSQVAQETQYF. As DNA, the CDR3 is TGTGCCAGCTCCCAGGTGGCACAAGAGACCCAGTACTTC.

V usage is TRBV7-2 and J usage is TRBJ1-5, with D hard to call. V gave up 3 bases and J gave up 5 bases, with 8 bases separating them. The CDR3 is made up of 13 amino acids. CDR1 SGHTA and CDR2 FQGNSA come from the germline V gene. The CDR3 DNA reads TGTGCCAGCAGCTTGTCCTTCTATCAGCCCCAGCATTTT. Amino acid sequence: CASSLSFYQPQHF.

The CDR3 nucleotides are TGTGCCAGCAGTGAAGGGGAGACAGGCCCTTATGGCTACACCTTC. Translating it yields CASSEGETGPYGYTF. The rearrangement joins TRBV25-1 to TRBJ1-2; D might be TRBD1 (6 bases). The length of the CDR3 is 15 residues. From germline, CDR1 is MGHDK and CDR2 SYGVNS. Deletions cut 2 bases from V and 5 bases from J, with 15 bases between.

The chain recombines TRBV6-5 with TRBJ2-5, with 12 bases fitting TRBD2. Unmatched junction bases numbered 3, after V lost 2 bases and J lost 2 bases. This CDR3 is built from 16 residues. CDR1 and CDR2 (germline): MNHEY, SVGAGI. This chain's CDR3 is CASSYGLAGGQETQYF. The DNA of the CDR3 is TGTGCCAGCAGTTACGGTCTAGCGGGGGGGCAAGAGACCCAGTACTTC.

The chain links TRBV14 to TRBJ1-1; D possibly corresponds to TRBD1 (6 bases). Germline assignment: CDR1 SGHDN and CDR2 FVKESK. The CDR3 is 17 residues long. V was trimmed by 3 bases and J by 7 bases, leaving 24 bases between them. Here the CDR3 DNA reads TGTGCCAGCAGCCACTACAGGGACAACTCATGGGTAGGTGAAGCTTTCTTT. It codes for CASSHYRDNSWVGEAFF.

The V gene is TRBV30, the J gene TRBJ2-2; D is possibly TRBD1 (7 bases). Looked up from germline, CDR1 is GTSNPN and CDR2 is SVGIG (reference sequence). V was shortened by 0 bases and J by 5 bases, with 13 bases between the two germline ends. This CDR3 has 15 amino acids. The CDR3 coding sequence is TGTGCCTGGAGTGTCTCGGCAGGGGGGACCGGGGAGCTGTTTTTT. Its translation is CAWSVSAGGTGELFF.